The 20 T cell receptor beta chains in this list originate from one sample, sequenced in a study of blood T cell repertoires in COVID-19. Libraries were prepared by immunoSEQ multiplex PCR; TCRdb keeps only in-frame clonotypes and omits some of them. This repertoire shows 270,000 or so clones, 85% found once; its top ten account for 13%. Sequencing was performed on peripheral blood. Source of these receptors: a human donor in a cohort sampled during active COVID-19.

CDR3 region: CASSLEGTPNTEAFF. CDR3 nucleotides: TGTGCCAGCAGCTTAGAAGGGACACCGAACACTGAAGCTTTCTTT. This sequence joins TRBV11-2 and TRBJ1-1; D is possibly TRBD1 (6 bases). Per germline, CDR1 SGHAT and CDR2 FQNNGV. The CDR3 totals 15 residues. With 0 bases removed from V and 1 base from J, the gap between germline ends came to 9 bases.

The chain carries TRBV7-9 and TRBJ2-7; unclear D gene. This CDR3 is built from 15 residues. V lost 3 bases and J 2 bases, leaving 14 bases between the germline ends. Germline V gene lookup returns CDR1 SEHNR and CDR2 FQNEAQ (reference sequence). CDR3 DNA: TGTGCCAGCAGCTTGGGTACGGGTGTAGCCTACGAGCAGTACTTC. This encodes CASSLGTGVAYEQYF.

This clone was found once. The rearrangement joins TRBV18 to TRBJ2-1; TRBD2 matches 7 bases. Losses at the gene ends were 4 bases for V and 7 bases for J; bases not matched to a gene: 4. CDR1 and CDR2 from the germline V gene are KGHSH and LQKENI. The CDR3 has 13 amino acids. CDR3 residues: CASSQYSGNEQFF. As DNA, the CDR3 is TGTGCCAGCTCACAATATAGCGGGAATGAGCAGTTCTTC.

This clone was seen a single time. The chain's CDR3 is CSASRVLDPEAFF. CDR3 DNA sequence: TGCAGCGCATCCAGGGTCCTAGACCCTGAAGCTTTCTTT. This chain connects TRBV29-1 to TRBJ1-1, with D tentatively TRBD1 (5 bases). The V gene's germline CDR1 is SQVTM and CDR2 ANQGSEA. The length of the CDR3 is 13 residues. The ends were cut back, 7 bases at V and 6 bases at J, with 18 bases in the middle.

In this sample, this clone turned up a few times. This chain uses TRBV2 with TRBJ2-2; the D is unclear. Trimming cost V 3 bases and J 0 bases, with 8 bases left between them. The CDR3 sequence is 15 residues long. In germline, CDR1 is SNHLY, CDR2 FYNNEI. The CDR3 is CASSELEPNTGELFF. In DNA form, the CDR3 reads TGTGCCAGCAGTGAGCTAGAACCGAACACCGGGGAGCTGTTTTTT.

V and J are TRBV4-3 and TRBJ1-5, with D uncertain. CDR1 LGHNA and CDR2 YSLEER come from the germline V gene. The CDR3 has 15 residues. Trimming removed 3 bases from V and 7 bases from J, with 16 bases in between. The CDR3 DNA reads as TGCGCCAGCAGCCAGACTAGGATCGGCGCCCAGCCCCAGCATTTT. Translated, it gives CASSQTRIGAQPQHF.

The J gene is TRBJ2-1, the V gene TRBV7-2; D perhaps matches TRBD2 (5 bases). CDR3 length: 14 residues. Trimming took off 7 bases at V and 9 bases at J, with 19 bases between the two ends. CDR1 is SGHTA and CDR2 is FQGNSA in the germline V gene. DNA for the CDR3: TGTGCCAGCACCGGAGGACGTAGTCGCAGTGAGCAGTTCTTC. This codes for CASTGGRSRSEQFF.

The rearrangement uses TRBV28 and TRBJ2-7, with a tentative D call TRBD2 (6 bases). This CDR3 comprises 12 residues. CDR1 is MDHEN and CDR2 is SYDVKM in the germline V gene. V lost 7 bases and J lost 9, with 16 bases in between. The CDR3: CASTSEGLVQYF. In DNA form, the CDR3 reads TGTGCCAGCACTAGCGAGGGTCTGGTGCAGTACTTC.

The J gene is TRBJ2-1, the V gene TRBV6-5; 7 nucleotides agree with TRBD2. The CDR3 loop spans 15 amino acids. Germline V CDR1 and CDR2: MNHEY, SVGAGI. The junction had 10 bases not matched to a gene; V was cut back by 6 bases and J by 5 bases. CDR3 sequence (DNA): TGTGCCAGCAGCCAAGGGCGGGAGTGGGACAATGAGCAGTTCTTC. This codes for CASSQGREWDNEQFF.

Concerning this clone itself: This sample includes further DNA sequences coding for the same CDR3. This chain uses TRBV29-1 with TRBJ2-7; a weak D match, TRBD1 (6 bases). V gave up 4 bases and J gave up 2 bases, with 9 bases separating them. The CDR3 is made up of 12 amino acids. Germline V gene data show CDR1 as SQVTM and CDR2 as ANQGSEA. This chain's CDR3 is CSVADSTYEQYF. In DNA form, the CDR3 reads TGCAGCGTTGCGGACAGTACCTACGAGCAGTACTTC.

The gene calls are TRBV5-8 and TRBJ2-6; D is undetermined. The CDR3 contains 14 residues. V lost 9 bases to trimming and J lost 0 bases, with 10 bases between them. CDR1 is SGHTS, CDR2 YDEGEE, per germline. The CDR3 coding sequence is TGTGCCATCCCACTCCTCTCTGGGGCCAACGTCCTGACTTTC. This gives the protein CAIPLLSGANVLTF.

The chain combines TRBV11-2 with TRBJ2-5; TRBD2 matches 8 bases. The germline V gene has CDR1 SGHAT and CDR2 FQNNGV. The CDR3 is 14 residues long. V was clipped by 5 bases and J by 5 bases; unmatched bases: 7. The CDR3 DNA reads TGTGCCAGCAGCCCCTCGGGAGGGAGGGAGACCCAGTACTTC. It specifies CASSPSGGRETQYF.

CDR3 in amino acids: CASSRASGGEETQYF. The CDR3 DNA sequence: TGTGCCAGTAGCCGGGCTAGCGGTGGGGAAGAGACCCAGTACTTC. The chain is built from TRBV19 and TRBJ2-5; the match to TRBD2 covers 7 bases. Looked up from germline, CDR1 is LNHDA and CDR2 is SQIVND (reference sequence). V shed 6 bases and J 3 bases; nucleotides not matched to a gene: 10. CDR3 length equals 15 residues.

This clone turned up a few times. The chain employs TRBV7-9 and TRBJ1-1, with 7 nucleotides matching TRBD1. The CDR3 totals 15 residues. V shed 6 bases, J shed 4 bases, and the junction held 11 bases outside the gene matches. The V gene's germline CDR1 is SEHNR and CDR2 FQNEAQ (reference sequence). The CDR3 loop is CASSLQGLVGTEAFF. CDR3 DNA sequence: TGTGCCAGCAGTTTACAGGGGTTAGTAGGCACTGAAGCTTTCTTT.

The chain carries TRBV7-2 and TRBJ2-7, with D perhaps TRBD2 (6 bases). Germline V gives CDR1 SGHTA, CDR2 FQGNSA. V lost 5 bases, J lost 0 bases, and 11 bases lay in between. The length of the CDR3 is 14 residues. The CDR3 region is CASSAGWASYEQYF. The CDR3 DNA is TGTGCCAGCAGCGCGGGATGGGCCTCCTACGAGCAGTACTTC.

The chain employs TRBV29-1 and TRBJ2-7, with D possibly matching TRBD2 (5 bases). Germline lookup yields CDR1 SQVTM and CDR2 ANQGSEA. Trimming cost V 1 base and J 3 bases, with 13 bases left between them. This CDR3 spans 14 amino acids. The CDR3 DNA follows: TGCAGCGTTGAAGGAGTCTTAGGGAGCTACGAGCAGTACTTC. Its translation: CSVEGVLGSYEQYF.

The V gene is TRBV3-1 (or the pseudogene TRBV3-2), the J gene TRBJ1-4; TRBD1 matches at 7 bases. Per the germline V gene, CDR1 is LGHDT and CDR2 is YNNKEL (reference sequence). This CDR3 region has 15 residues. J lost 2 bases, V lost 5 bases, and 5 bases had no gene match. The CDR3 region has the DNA TGTGCCAGCAGCTTTAGACAGGGCACTAATGAAAAACTGTTTTTT. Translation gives CASSFRQGTNEKLFF.

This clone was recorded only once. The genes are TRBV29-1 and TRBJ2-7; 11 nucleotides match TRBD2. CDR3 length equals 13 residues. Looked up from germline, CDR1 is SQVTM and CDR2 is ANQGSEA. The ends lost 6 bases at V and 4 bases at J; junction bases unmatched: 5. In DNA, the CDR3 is TGCAGCGTGACCGGGACTAGCGGTTACGAGCAGTACTTC. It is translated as CSVTGTSGYEQYF.

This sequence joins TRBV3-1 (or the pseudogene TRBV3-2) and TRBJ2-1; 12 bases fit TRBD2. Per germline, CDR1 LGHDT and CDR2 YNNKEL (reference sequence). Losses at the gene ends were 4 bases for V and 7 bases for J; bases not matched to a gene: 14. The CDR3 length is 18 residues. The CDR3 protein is CASSLRLPTSGGWNEQFF. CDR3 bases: TGTGCCAGCAGCCTACGCCTCCCGACTAGCGGGGGATGGAATGAGCAGTTCTTC.

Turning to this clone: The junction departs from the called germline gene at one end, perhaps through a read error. The CDR3 protein is CASSEWAVNTEAFF. The CDR3 DNA reads as TGTGCCAGCAGTGAATGGGCAGTGAATACTGAAGCTTTCTTT. The V and J genes are TRBV6-1 and TRBJ1-1; D gene unclear. The CDR3 covers 14 residues. Germline V gene sequence: CDR1 MNHNS, CDR2 SASEGT.